The 26 T cell receptor beta chains presented below share a single source sample, sequenced in a study of T cell responses to AZD1222 COVID-19 vaccine. The method was immunoSEQ multiplex PCR; TCRdb's version includes in-frame clones alone and lacks a portion of them. There are about 42,000 clones in the sample; about 87% occur only once, and just under 25% lies in the top ten. The sequencing used peripheral blood, collected 28 days after the second AZD1222 dose. These receptors all come from an adult who received the AZD1222 COVID-19 vaccine.

This sequence joins TRBV11-3 and TRBJ1-4; 12 nucleotides align to TRBD1. Germline V gene data show CDR1 as SGHNT and CDR2 as YENEEA. The length of the CDR3 is 18 residues. Trimming at V came to 0 bases and at J to 8 bases, leaving 10 bases not matched to a gene. The DNA of the CDR3 is TGTGCCAGCAGCTTAGAATGTGGGACAGGGGGCGTCGGCGAAAAACTGTTTTTT. This encodes CASSLECGTGGVGEKLFF.

The V gene is TRBV29-1, the J gene TRBJ1-2; 10 nucleotides line up with TRBD1. J lost 4 bases, V lost 2 bases, and 7 bases had no gene match. The V gene's germline CDR1 is SQVTM and CDR2 ANQGSEA. This CDR3 is built from 15 residues. The CDR3 here is CSVETWTGGSYGYTF. Written as DNA, the CDR3 is TGCAGCGTTGAAACTTGGACAGGGGGGAGCTATGGCTACACCTTC.

The chain has TRBV15 and TRBJ1-3; 8 nucleotides match TRBD1. The CDR3 is made up of 16 amino acids. The germline gives CDR1 LNHNV, CDR2 YYDKDF (reference sequence). V gave up 4 bases and J gave up 0 bases; unmatched junction bases: 5. CDR3 sequence (DNA): TGTGCCACCAGCAAAGGACAGGGATCCTCTGGAAACACCATATATTTT. As protein: CATSKGQGSSGNTIYF.

The rearrangement links TRBV12-3 or TRBV12-4 to TRBJ2-1; 7 nucleotides match TRBD1. The V segment lost 5 bases and the J segment 5 bases; nucleotides outside the gene matches: 3. The CDR3 totals 13 residues. CDR3 sequence (DNA): TGTGCCAGCAGTACACAGGGGAACAATGAGCAGTTCTTC. This gives the protein CASSTQGNNEQFF.

J is TRBJ2-3 and V is TRBV9; 7 positions agree with TRBD1. The CDR3 contains 15 residues. V gave up 4 bases and J gave up 0 bases; unmatched junction bases: 5. Germline loops: CDR1 SGDLS, CDR2 YYNGEE. CDR3 in amino acids: CASSPGGSSTDTQYF. Written as DNA, the CDR3 is TGTGCCAGCAGCCCAGGGGGATCTAGCACAGATACGCAGTATTTT.

The J gene is TRBJ1-5, the V gene TRBV5-5; possible D gene TRBD1, 5 bases. CDR3 size: 12 residues. V lost 10 bases to trimming and J lost 3 bases, with 11 bases between them. Germline V gives CDR1 SGHKS, CDR2 YYEKEE (reference sequence). The CDR3 DNA reads as TGTGCCTCGGGGCAGATCAATCAGCCCCAGCATTTT. Translated, it gives CASGQINQPQHF.

The CDR3 sequence: CASRRERSTDTQYF. CDR3 sequence (DNA): TGTGCCAGCAGAAGGGAGCGAAGCACAGATACGCAGTATTTT. The chain recombines TRBV25-1 with TRBJ2-3, with D perhaps matching TRBD2 (5 bases). The germline V and J ends were trimmed by 6 bases and 0 bases, with 10 bases remaining between them. The CDR3 loop spans 14 amino acids. Germline CDR1 is MGHDK and CDR2 is SYGVNS.

The chain links TRBV18 to TRBJ2-7, with TRBD1 matching 9 bases. CDR3 size: 14 residues. Germline V gene sequence: CDR1 KGHSH, CDR2 LQKENI. Trimming removed 3 bases from V and 2 bases from J; junction bases left unmatched: 2. This CDR3 is CASSPGTGPYEQYF. In DNA, the CDR3 is TGTGCCAGCTCACCCGGGACAGGGCCCTACGAGCAGTACTTC.

The table lists this clone with a count of one. V is TRBV19 and J is TRBJ1-2, with D possibly matching TRBD1 (5 bases). Germline CDR1 reads LNHDA; CDR2 reads SQIVND (reference sequence). The V gene lost 3 bases and the J gene lost 7 bases, with 12 bases spanning the gap. The CDR3 extends over 13 amino acids. CDR3 nucleotides: TGTGCCAGTAGTATTCAGGGCCTGGGTGGCTACACCTTC. Translating gives CASSIQGLGGYTF.

This chain uses TRBV5-1 with TRBJ1-1; TRBD1 agrees at 8 bases. Germline CDR1 SGHRS, CDR2 YFSETQ. The CDR3 loop spans 15 amino acids. With V trimmed by 3 bases and J by 4 bases, 8 bases remained unmatched. CDR3 sequence: CASSSRTGQGTEAFF. As DNA, the CDR3 is TGCGCCAGCAGCTCCCGCACAGGACAGGGCACTGAAGCTTTCTTT.

The J gene is TRBJ2-1, the V gene TRBV20-1; a possible D gene is TRBD2 (6 bases). V was cut by 5 bases and J by 11 bases, with 10 bases left in between. CDR3 length: 10 residues. CDR1 and CDR2 (germline): DFQATT, SNEGSKA (reference sequence). The CDR3 DNA follows: TGCAGTGCTGCTGGAGGGAAGCAGTTCTTC. It translates to CSAAGGKQFF.

This chain uses TRBV6-2 or TRBV6-3 with TRBJ1-4; D remains ambiguous. Trimming took 6 bases from V and 4 from J, leaving 9 bases between them. The CDR3 contains 13 residues. Germline assignment: CDR1 MNHEY and CDR2 SVGEGT. The CDR3 reads CASSGRNNEKLFF. The CDR3 DNA reads as TGTGCCAGCAGCGGACGGAATAATGAAAAACTGTTTTTT.

This chain connects TRBV2 to TRBJ2-7; D is ambiguous. CDR3 size: 15 residues. The V gene lost 6 bases and the J gene lost 1 base, with 16 bases spanning the gap. From germline, CDR1 is SNHLY and CDR2 FYNNEI. The CDR3 region has the DNA TGTGCCAGCAGCCACCCGGGTCGGCGATCCTACGAGCAGTACTTC. Amino acids: CASSHPGRRSYEQYF. Combining the CDR3 with reference TRBV2 and TRBJ2-7 gives the whole variable domain EPEVTQTPSHQVTQMGQEVILRCVPISNHLYFYWYRQILGQKVEFLVSFYNNEISEKSEIFDDQFSVERPDGSNFTLKIRSTKLEDSAMYFCASSHPGRRSYEQYFGPGTRLTVT.

This clone was counted a single time. The gene calls are TRBV10-3 and TRBJ1-2; 10 bases agree with TRBD1. V dropped 10 bases and J dropped 2; count of bases not matched to a gene: 4. Per the germline V gene, CDR1 is ENHRY and CDR2 is SYGVKD. This CDR3 has 13 residues. This CDR3 is CATGQGENYGYTF. In nucleotides, the CDR3 is TGTGCCACAGGACAGGGGGAAAACTATGGCTACACCTTC.

This clone has only a few counts. The chain couples TRBV7-6 to TRBJ2-3, with D uncertain. This CDR3 spans 16 amino acids. Trimming took off 0 bases at V and 5 bases at J, with 15 bases between the two ends. Germline CDR1 SGHVS, CDR2 FNYEAQ. Written as DNA, the CDR3 is TGTGCCAGCAGCTTAGCGGTCGGTAGGGTGGTAGATACGCAGTATTTT. As protein: CASSLAVGRVVDTQYF.

DNA of the CDR3: TGCGCCAGCAGCTTGGCTGGGACAGGGGGCAATGAGCAGTTCTTC. Protein sequence: CASSLAGTGGNEQFF. V usage is TRBV5-1 and J usage is TRBJ2-1; 11 nucleotides match TRBD1. Losses at the gene ends were 0 bases for V and 6 bases for J; bases not matched to a gene: 2. The CDR3 loop spans 15 amino acids. Germline CDR1 and CDR2: SGHRS and YFSETQ.

The rearrangement uses TRBV6-5 and TRBJ1-2; 9 bases are shared with TRBD1. After removal of 4 bases from V and 2 bases from J, the junction contained 8 bases not matched to a gene. This CDR3 region has 16 residues. Germline V gene data show CDR1 as MNHEY and CDR2 as SVGAGI. Here the CDR3 DNA reads TGTGCCAGCAGTTCTGGGAGGACAGGGGTAAACTATGGCTACACCTTC. It is translated as CASSSGRTGVNYGYTF.

The gene calls are TRBV12-5 and TRBJ1-1; D is unresolved. This CDR3 contains 14 residues. Per the germline V gene, CDR1 is LGHNT and CDR2 is FRNRAP. V was pared by 0 bases and J by 1 base, with 6 bases between. The CDR3 spells CASGLVPRNTEAFF. CDR3 DNA: TGTGCTAGTGGTTTGGTCCCTAGGAACACTGAAGCTTTCTTT.

The genes are TRBV7-8 and TRBJ2-7; 7 positions agree with TRBD1. With 1 base clipped from V and 3 bases from J, the junction kept 3 bases outside the gene matches. CDR3 length: 14 amino acids. CDR1 is SGHVS and CDR2 is FQNEAQ in the germline V gene. CDR3 sequence reads: CASSLGAGGYEQYF. In DNA, the CDR3 is TGTGCCAGCAGCTTAGGAGCAGGGGGCTACGAGCAGTACTTC.

This clone has a single count. The chain couples TRBV7-2 to TRBJ1-5; D is ambiguous. Per the germline V gene, CDR1 is SGHTA and CDR2 is FQGNSA. V lost 5 bases, J lost 4 bases, and 6 bases lay in between. The CDR3 is 12 amino acids. CDR3 bases: TGTGCCAGCAGCGTATCGAATCAGCCCCAGCATTTT. Its protein is CASSVSNQPQHF. The full variable domain, in which reference TRBV7-2 and TRBJ1-5 provide the parts outside the CDR3, is GAGVSQSPSNKVTEKGKDVELRCDPISGHTALYWYRQSLGQGLEFLIYFQGNSAPDKSGLPSDRFSAERTGGSVSTLTIQRTQQEDSAVYLCASSVSNQPQHFGDGTRLSIL.

The chain uses TRBV14 and TRBJ1-1; perhaps TRBD1 as D (6 bases). The CDR3 totals 13 residues. V was trimmed by 2 bases and J by 11 bases, leaving 15 bases between them. CDR1 is SGHDN and CDR2 is FVKESK in the germline V gene. CDR3 region: CASSQRLQGEAFF. CDR3 sequence (DNA): TGTGCCAGCAGCCAACGATTACAGGGAGAGGCTTTCTTT.

The chain uses TRBV5-5 and TRBJ2-2, with D hard to call. This CDR3 comprises 13 residues. Looked up from germline, CDR1 is SGHKS and CDR2 is YYEKEE (reference sequence). With 4 bases removed from V and 5 bases from J, the gap between germline ends came to 9 bases. The CDR3 protein is CASSLERTGELFF. In nucleotides, the CDR3 is TGTGCCAGCAGCCTGGAAAGGACCGGGGAGCTGTTTTTT.

The rearrangement links TRBV30 to TRBJ1-2; D unclear. CDR3 length: 10 amino acids. Germline V lookup: CDR1 GTSNPN, CDR2 SVGIG (reference sequence). V lost 3 bases, J lost 7 bases, and 6 bases lay in between. CDR3 region: CAWRRIGYTF. The CDR3 DNA sequence: TGTGCCTGGAGGCGGATTGGCTACACCTTC.

This clone was detected a few times. The chain has TRBV5-1 and TRBJ1-3, with D possibly TRBD1 on 5 matching bases. This CDR3 region has 16 residues. Germline-derived CDR1 and CDR2 are SGHRS and YFSETQ. The germline V and J ends were trimmed by 2 bases and 2 bases, with 14 bases remaining between them. This CDR3 reads CASSLKGGAAGNTIYF. CDR3 bases: TGCGCCAGCAGCTTAAAAGGAGGGGCAGCTGGAAACACCATATATTTT.

This clone was seen a few times. The chain links TRBV12-3 or TRBV12-4 to TRBJ1-4; D possibly corresponds to TRBD1 (5 bases). V was clipped by 6 bases and J by 14 bases, with 13 bases between them. This CDR3 has 11 amino acids. CDR3 protein: CASSRLGHLFF. DNA for the CDR3: TGTGCCAGCAGCCGCCTGGGGCATCTGTTTTTT.

This chain connects TRBV10-3 to TRBJ1-2; D is ambiguous. Trimming removed 0 bases at V and 4 bases at J, with 0 bases between. Germline values: CDR1 ENHRY, CDR2 SYGVKD. The CDR3 loop spans 11 amino acids. CDR3 nucleotides: TGTGCCATCAGTGAGTCCTATGGCTACACCTTC. Translated: CAISESYGYTF.